This T cell receptor beta chain stems from a study of T-cell reconstitution after alpha-beta-depleted transplantation in children. Study-wide points: Surviving recipient T cells and thymic progenitors underlay high day-60 TCRbeta diversity in some patients. Expanded clones from the graft, numbering several hundred, reportedly supplied alpha-beta T cells about two months after transplant. Among T cells one year after transplant, newly produced cells accounted for most counts and diversity.

The ends lost 3 bases at V and 5 bases at J; junction bases unmatched: 10. Germline assignment: CDR1 SGHTA and CDR2 FQGNSA. This CDR3 is 16 amino acids long. Preparation of the TCRbeta library involved a method that used unique molecular identifiers. TCRdb independently ran MiXCR on the PCR reads; one entry per CDR3 protein. The sample includes about 980,000 distinct CDR3 sequences, 25% to 30% of them seen just once. This clonotype was seen only a few times. What it binds is not known. The chain recombines TRBV7-2 with TRBJ2-1, with 7 bases that match TRBD2. This sequence was found in a boy in the first two years of life who had a stem cell transplant for SCID, so the T cells may come from the graft donor. The material was PBMCs, mostly from graft donor cells, obtained 360 days after TCRalphabeta/CD19-depleted stem cell transplant. CDR3 nucleotide sequence: TGTGCCAGCAGCTTCCGACTAGCTCCTGGGGACAATGAGCAGTTCTTC. This encodes CASSFRLAPGDNEQFF.